This T cell receptor (beta chain) was found in a study of T cell responses to AZD1222 COVID-19 vaccine. The germline CDR1 and CDR2 sequences are SGHTA and FQGTGA. The CDR3 is made up of 17 amino acids. J gave up 4 bases and V 3 bases, and 11 bases lay outside the gene matches. The assay was immunoSEQ multiplex PCR, and TCRdb's table has in-frame clones only and misses some. The sample lists tens of thousands of clones, 87% occurring once. The sequenced sample was peripheral blood, obtained on day 0 of AZD1222 vaccination. The chain recombines TRBV7-3 with TRBJ2-1; 8 nucleotides align to TRBD2. The TCR was taken from an adult in good health. The chain's CDR3 is CASSLRGAGAIYNEQFF. CDR3 bases: TGTGCCAGCAGCTTGAGAGGAGCGGGGGCTATTTACAATGAGCAGTTCTTC.